This is a list of T cell receptor beta chains from one sample in a study of T-cell reconstitution after alpha-beta-depleted transplantation in children. From the PCR reads, TCRdb called clonotypes with MiXCR, one entry per CDR3 protein. The repertoire holds about 130,000 distinct CDR3 sequences, with 9.5% to 10% as singletons. The starting material was PBMCs, mostly from graft donor cells, obtained 180 days after TCRalphabeta/CD19-depleted stem cell transplant. These receptors were taken from a girl under three years old who had a stem cell transplant for combined immunodeficiency, so the T cells may come from the graft donor. Both conserved end residues are trimmed from each CDR3. A D gene is named only where the DNA matches it firmly. A row's size may be missing; if present it is once, few, many or a size class.

V gene	clone size	J gene	D gene	CDR3 protein
TRBV12-3/TRBV12-4	few	TRBJ1-4	TRBD1	ASSLRGGQGNEKLF
TRBV5-1	few	TRBJ2-3	NA	ASSDSEYVPLDTQY
TRBV12-3/TRBV12-4	few	TRBJ2-5	NA	ASSLAGSGIEETQY
TRBV30	NA	TRBJ2-7	NA	ACSRGGVEQY
TRBV7-9	few	TRBJ2-3	TRBD1	ASSSGTGGSWPDTQY
TRBV12-3/TRBV12-4	many	TRBJ1-6	NA	ASSLSTGINSPLH
TRBV20-1	NA	TRBJ2-7	TRBD1	SASGTGVYSYEQY
TRBV18	NA	TRBJ2-7	NA	ASSPRDGAYEQY
TRBV20-1	few	TRBJ2-3	NA	SAMPPIGPHRLDTQY
TRBV29-1	few	TRBJ1-1	NA	SVEVGTEAF
TRBV11-2	few	TRBJ2-2	NA	ASSLRVGPLNTGELF
TRBV7-2	NA	TRBJ1-3	NA	ASSHQDGSGNTIY
TRBV19	few	TRBJ2-3	TRBD2	ASRGAGGGTDTQY
TRBV12-3/TRBV12-4	NA	TRBJ2-1	TRBD2	ASSWTGLGSAYNEQF
TRBV11-2	few	TRBJ2-3	NA	ASSITDTQY
TRBV19	NA	TRBJ2-7	TRBD2	ASKGLAGIYEQY
TRBV12-3/TRBV12-4	many	TRBJ1-5	TRBD1	ASSRQGGSNQPQH
TRBV12-3/TRBV12-4	NA	TRBJ2-7	TRBD1	ASSLGGQEGSYEQY
TRBV5-5	few	TRBJ2-1	TRBD1	ASSFRDRPEFAINEQF
TRBV20-1	many	TRBJ2-2	NA	SARGFGELF
TRBV5-1	NA	TRBJ2-6	TRBD1	ASSPGQGLRGANVLT
TRBV10-3	few	TRBJ1-5	TRBD1	AISEGDRDQPQH
TRBV11-1	many	TRBJ2-7	NA	ASSPWQGRSYEQY
TRBV20-1	NA	TRBJ2-2	TRBD1	SARGQGSITGELF
TRBV7-2	many	TRBJ2-5	TRBD2	ASSYSGSQETQY
TRBV7-2	few	TRBJ2-2	NA	ASSLGLGGRELF
TRBV10-3	few	TRBJ2-3	TRBD2	AIGLAGNTDTQY
TRBV20-1	few	TRBJ2-5	TRBD2	SARGGRRETQY
TRBV29-1	many	TRBJ2-7	NA	SVGGQGIYEQY
TRBV20-1	NA	TRBJ2-1	TRBD1	SASWDRGYNEQF
TRBV25-1	NA	TRBJ2-5	NA	ASSGSTPTSFGAQY
TRBV12-3/TRBV12-4	NA	TRBJ1-1	NA	ATSLTPNTEAF
TRBV5-1	many	TRBJ1-5	NA	ASSLDSSVGQPQH
TRBV2	few	TRBJ2-6	TRBD1	ASVGQGHSGANVLT
TRBV3-1	few	TRBJ1-6	NA	ASSQGSGLGSPLH
TRBV29-1	few	TRBJ1-1	NA	SVGEGGKAF
TRBV18	NA	TRBJ2-2	NA	ASSPPAGTDTGELF
TRBV20-1	NA	TRBJ1-6	NA	SARDRDLSSYNSPLH
TRBV7-3	few	TRBJ1-6	NA	ASSLFGGEGNSPLH
TRBV12-3/TRBV12-4	NA	TRBJ2-3	TRBD1	ASSEGDREFTDTQY
TRBV12-3/TRBV12-4	many	TRBJ2-5	TRBD2	ASTTGTSASETQY
TRBV7-9	NA	TRBJ1-2	TRBD1	ASSPGTVGYT
TRBV20-1	many	TRBJ1-5	NA	SASSGQLNQPQH
TRBV18	NA	TRBJ1-1	NA	ASSDSGVEAF
TRBV6-2/TRBV6-3	NA	TRBJ2-2	TRBD2	ASSYGRASGITGELF
TRBV20-1	few	TRBJ1-1	NA	SARLPIAYTEAF
TRBV20-1	many	TRBJ2-5	NA	SALGVVKGPGETQY
TRBV12-3/TRBV12-4	few	TRBJ2-1	NA	ASSLPRQGGNEQF
TRBV20-1	few	TRBJ2-1	TRBD2	SASWGGSYNEQF
TRBV5-1	NA	TRBJ2-1	TRBD1	ASSLASGTGGFYEQF